These 2 T cell receptor beta chains were all obtained from the same sample, sequenced in a study of blood T cell repertoires in COVID-19. This table comes from immunoSEQ multiplex PCR, and its TCRdb copy is limited to in-frame clones, with some not included. The profile shows 25,000 or so clones, roughly 90% of them singletons. What was sequenced was peripheral blood. These TCRs come from a man between 65 and 79 years old with acute or convalescent COVID-19.

The chain combines TRBV3-1 (or the pseudogene TRBV3-2) with TRBJ1-5, with TRBD1 matching over 7 bases. V was clipped by 3 bases and J by 2 bases; unmatched bases: 4. This CDR3 region has 15 residues. Per germline, CDR1 LGHDT and CDR2 YNNKEL (reference sequence). DNA of the CDR3: TGTGCCAGCAGCCAGGGGACAGAGGGCAATCAGCCCCAGCATTTT. It translates to CASSQGTEGNQPQHF.

The chain couples TRBV5-6 to TRBJ2-7, with D tentatively TRBD2 (5 bases). CDR1 is SGHDT, CDR2 YYEEEE, per germline. The CDR3 extends over 14 amino acids. V lost 0 bases and J 3 bases, leaving 10 bases between the germline ends. The CDR3 nucleotides are TGTGCCAGCAGCTTGGGACTAACGATCTACGAGCAGTACTTC. It is translated as CASSLGLTIYEQYF. The full variable domain, with the rest looked up from reference TRBV5-6 and TRBJ2-7, is DAGVTQSPTHLIKTRGQQVTLRCSPKSGHDTVSWYQQALGQGPQFIFQYYEEEERQRGNFPDRFSGHQFPNYSSELNVNALLLGDSALYLCASSLGLTIYEQYFGPGTRLTVT.